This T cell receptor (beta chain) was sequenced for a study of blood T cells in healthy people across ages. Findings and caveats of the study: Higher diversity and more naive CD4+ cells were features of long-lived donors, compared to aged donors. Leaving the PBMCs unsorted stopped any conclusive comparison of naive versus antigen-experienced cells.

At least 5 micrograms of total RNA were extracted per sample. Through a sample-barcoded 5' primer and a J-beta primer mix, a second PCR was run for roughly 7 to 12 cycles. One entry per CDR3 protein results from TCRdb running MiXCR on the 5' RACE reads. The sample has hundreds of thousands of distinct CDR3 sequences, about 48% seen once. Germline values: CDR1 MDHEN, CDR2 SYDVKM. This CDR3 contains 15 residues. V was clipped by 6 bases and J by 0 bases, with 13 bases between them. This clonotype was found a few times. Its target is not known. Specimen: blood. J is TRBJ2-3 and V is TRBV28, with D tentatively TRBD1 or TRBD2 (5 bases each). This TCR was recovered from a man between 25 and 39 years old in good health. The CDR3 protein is CASRSRGASTDTQYF. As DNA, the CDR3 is TGTGCCAGCAGGTCAAGAGGGGCTAGCACAGATACGCAGTATTTT.